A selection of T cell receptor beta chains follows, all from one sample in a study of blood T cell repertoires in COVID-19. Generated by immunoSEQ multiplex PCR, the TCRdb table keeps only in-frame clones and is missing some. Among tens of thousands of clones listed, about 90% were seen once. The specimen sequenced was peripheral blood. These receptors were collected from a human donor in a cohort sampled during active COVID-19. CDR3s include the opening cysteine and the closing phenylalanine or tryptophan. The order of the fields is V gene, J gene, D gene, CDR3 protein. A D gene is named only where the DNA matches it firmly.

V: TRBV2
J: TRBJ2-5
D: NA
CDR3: CASSEGAGETQYF

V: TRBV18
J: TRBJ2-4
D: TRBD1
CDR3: CASSPDRVNIQYF

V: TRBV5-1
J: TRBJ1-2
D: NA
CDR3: CASSGGSWPNYGYTF

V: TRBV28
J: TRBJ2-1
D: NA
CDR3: CASSPLSLRAHNEQFF

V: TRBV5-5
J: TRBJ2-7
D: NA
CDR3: CASSWAPGEGYEQYF

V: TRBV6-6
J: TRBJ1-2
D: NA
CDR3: CASSYPTGYNYGYTF

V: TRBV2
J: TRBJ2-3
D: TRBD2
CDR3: CASSGTSGLSTDTQYF

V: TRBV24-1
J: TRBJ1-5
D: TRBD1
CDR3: CATSEPTGASPQPQHF

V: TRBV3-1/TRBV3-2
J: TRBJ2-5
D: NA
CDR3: CASSHPPPGQETQYF

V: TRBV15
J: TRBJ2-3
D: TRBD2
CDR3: CATSRVAGGSDTQYF

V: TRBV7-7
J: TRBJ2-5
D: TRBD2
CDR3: CASSRDSGGTYQETQYF

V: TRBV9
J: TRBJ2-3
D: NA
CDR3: CASSQNRAAGTDTQYF

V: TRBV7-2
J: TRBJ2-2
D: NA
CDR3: CASSFQGPNTGELFF

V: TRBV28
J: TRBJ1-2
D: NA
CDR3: CASSSSDTNYGYTF

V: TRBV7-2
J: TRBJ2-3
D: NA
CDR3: CASSGDSVADTQYF

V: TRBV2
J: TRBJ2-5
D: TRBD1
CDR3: CASTRTGDEKTQYF

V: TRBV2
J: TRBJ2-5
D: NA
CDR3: CASSRAQETQYF

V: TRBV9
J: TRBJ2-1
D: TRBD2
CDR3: CASSVGIAGGAEQFF

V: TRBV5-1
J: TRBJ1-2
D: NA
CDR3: CASSLTGTPNYGYTF

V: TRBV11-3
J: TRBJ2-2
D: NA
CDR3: CASSLNRLANTGELFF

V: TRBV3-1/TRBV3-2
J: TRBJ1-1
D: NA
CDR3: CASSPVGAHTEAFF

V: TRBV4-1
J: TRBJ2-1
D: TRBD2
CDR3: CASSPSRLAGGNEQFF

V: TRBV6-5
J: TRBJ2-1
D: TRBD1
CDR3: CASSRTGGLYNEQFF

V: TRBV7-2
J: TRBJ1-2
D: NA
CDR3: CASSLGGGQTYGYTF

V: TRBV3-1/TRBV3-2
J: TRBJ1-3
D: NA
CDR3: CASSQNLRNTIYF

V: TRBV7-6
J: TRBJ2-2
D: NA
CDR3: CASSTGTKNTGELFF

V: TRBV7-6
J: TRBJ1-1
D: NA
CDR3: CASSSRSRGGTTEAFF

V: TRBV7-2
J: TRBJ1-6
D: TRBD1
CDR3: CASSLTSGGLDSPLHF

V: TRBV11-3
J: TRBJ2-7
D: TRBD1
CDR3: CASSFGQGTYEQYF

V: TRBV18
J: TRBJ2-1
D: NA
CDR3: CASTSGLNNEQFF

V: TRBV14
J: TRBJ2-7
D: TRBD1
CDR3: CASSQGNRDRAYEQYF

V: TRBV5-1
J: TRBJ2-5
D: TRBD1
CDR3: CASSWGTVRGQETQYF

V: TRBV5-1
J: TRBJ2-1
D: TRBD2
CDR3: CASSWGPTSGGRNEQFF

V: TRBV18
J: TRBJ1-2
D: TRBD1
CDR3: CASSTGTASQGNYGYTF

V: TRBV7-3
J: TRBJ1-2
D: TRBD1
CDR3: CASSSRDSLHF

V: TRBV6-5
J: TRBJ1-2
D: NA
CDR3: CASKQRQDHYGYTF

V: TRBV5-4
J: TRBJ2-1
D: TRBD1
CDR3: CASSDSGTGGNEQFF

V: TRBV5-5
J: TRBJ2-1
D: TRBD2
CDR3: CASSLVSGSSYNEQFF

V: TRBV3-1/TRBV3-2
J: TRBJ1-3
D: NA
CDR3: CASSQERGSGNTIYF

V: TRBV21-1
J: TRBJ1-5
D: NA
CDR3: CASSLGQSNQPQHF

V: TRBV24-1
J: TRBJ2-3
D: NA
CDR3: CATSKQGTDTQYF

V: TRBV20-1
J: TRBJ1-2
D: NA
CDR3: CSAGAFSGYGYTF

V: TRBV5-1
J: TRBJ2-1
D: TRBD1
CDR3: CASSLVGTGENEQFF

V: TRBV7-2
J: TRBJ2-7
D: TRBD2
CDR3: CASSSGGAGSYEQYF

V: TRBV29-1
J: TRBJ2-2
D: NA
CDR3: CSAQGAGRGGELFF

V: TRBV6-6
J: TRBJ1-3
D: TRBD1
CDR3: CASSYSPGGSGNTIYF

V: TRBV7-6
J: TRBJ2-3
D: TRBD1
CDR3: CASSLGRTGYTQSDTQYF

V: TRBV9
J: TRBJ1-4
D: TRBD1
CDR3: CASSPNRGLEKLFF

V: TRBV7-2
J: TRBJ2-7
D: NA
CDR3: CASSLVAGPTYEQYF

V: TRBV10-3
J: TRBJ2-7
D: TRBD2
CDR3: CAISEREAYEQYF

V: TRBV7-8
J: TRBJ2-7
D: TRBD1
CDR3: CASSLNTGANSYEQYF

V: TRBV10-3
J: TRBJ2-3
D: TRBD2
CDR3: CATGGGGDTQYF

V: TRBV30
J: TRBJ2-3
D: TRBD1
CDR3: CARTGASTDTQYF

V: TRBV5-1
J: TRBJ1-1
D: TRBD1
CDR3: CASSPGTGNTEAFF

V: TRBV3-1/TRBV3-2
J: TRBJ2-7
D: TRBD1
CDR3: CASSPRGRDSSYEQYF